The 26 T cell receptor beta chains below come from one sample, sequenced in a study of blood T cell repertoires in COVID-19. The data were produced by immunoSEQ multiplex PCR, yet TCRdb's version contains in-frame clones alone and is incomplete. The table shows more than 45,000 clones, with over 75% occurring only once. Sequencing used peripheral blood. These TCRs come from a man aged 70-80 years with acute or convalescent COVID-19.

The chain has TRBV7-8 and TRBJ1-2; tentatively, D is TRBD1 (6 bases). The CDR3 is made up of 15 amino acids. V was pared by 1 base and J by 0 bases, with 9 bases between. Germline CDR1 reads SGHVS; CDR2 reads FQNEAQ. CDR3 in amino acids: CASSLGGGSNYGYTF. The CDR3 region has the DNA TGTGCCAGCAGCTTAGGGGGGGGCTCTAACTATGGCTACACCTTC. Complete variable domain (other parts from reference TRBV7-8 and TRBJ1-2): GAGVSQSPRYKVAKRGQDVALRCDPISGHVSLFWYQQALGQGPEFLTYFQNEAQLDKSGLPSDRFFAERPEGSVSTLKIQRTQQEDSAVYLCASSLGGGSNYGYTFGSGTRLTVV.

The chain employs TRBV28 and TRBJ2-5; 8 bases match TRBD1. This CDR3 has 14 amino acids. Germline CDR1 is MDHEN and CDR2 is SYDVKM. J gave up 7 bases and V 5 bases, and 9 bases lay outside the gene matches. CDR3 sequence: CASSTGQGQGTQYF. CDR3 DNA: TGTGCCAGCAGTACTGGACAGGGCCAGGGGACCCAGTACTTC.

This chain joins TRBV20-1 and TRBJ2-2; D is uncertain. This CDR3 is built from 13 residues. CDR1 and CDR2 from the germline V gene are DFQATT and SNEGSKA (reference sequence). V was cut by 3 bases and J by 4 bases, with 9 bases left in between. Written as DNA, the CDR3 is TGCAGTGCTAGTGCCCGGAGCACCGGGGAGCTGTTTTTT. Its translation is CSASARSTGELFF.

The CDR3 DNA is TGTGCCTGGAAATACCGGGACACGTCCCCATCGAGGCAGTTCTTC. Protein sequence: CAWKYRDTSPSRQFF. The rearrangement joins TRBV30 to TRBJ2-1, with D maybe TRBD1 (6 bases). V was clipped by 4 bases and J by 12 bases, with 25 bases between them. Germline-derived CDR1 and CDR2 are GTSNPN and SVGIG (reference sequence). The CDR3 is made up of 15 amino acids.

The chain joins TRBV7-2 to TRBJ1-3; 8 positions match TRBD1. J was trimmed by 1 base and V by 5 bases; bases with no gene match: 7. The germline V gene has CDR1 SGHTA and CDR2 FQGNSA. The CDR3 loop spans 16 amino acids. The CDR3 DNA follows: TGTGCCAGCAGCCAGGGGGCTTCAAAGTCTGGAAACACCATATATTTT. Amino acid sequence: CASSQGASKSGNTIYF.

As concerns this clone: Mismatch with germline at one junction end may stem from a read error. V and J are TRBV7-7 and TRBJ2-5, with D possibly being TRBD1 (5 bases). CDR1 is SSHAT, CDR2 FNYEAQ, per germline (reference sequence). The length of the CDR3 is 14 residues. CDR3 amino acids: CASSLGSGSETQYF. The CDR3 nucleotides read TGTGCTAGCAGCTTAGGGTCAGGGTCGGAGACCCAGTACTTC.

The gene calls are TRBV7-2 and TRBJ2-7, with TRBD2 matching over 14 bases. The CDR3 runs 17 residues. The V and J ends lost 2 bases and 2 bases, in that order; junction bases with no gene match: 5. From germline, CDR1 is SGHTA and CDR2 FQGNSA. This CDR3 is CASSLRTSGRLAYEQYF. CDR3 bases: TGTGCCAGCAGCTTAAGGACTAGCGGGAGGCTCGCCTACGAGCAGTACTTC.

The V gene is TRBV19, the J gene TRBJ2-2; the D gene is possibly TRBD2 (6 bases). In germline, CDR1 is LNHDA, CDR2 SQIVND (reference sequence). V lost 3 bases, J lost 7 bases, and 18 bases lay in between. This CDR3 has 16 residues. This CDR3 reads CASSIGSSFGGGELFF. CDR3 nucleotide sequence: TGTGCCAGTAGTATTGGGTCCTCTTTCGGGGGCGGGGAGCTGTTTTTT.

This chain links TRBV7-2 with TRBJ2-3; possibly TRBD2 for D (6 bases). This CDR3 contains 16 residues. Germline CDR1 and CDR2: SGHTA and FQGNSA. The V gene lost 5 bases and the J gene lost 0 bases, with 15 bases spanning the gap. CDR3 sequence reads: CASSRGLAASTDTQYF. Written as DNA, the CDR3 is TGTGCCAGCAGCCGGGGTTTAGCGGCTAGCACAGATACGCAGTATTTT.

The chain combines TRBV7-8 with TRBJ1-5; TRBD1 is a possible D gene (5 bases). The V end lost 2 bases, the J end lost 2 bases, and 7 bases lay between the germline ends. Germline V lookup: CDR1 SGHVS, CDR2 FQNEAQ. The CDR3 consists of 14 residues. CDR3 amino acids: CASSLIGGNQPQHF. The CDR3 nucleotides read TGTGCCAGCAGCTTAATAGGGGGCAATCAGCCCCAGCATTTT.

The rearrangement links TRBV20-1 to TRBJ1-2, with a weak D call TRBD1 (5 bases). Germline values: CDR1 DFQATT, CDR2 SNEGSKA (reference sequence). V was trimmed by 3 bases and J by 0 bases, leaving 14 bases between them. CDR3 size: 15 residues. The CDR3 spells CSASEGSGTNYGYTF. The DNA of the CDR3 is TGCAGTGCTAGTGAGGGTTCAGGGACTAACTATGGCTACACCTTC.

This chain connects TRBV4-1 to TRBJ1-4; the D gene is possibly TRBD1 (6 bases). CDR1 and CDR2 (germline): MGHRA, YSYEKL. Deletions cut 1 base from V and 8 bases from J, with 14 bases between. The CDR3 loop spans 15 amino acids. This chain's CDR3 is CASSQGTGSEEKLFF. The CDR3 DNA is TGCGCCAGCAGCCAAGGTACAGGGTCGGAAGAAAAACTGTTTTTT.

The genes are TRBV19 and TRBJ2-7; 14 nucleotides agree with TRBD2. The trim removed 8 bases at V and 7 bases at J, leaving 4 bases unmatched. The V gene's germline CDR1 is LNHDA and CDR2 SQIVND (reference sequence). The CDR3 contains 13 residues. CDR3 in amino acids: CASGTSGRGEQYF. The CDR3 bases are TGTGCCAGTGGGACTAGCGGGAGAGGGGAGCAGTACTTC.

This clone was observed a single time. The DNA of the CDR3 is TGTGCCAGTCTCGACAGGGGGGTTGGAGAGACCCAGTACTTC. This codes for CASLDRGVGETQYF. The chain links TRBV19 to TRBJ2-5; 9 bases are a match to TRBD1. Germline CDR1 is LNHDA and CDR2 is SQIVND (reference sequence). CDR3 length equals 14 residues. V lost 8 bases to trimming and J lost 4 bases; unmatched junction nucleotides: 8.

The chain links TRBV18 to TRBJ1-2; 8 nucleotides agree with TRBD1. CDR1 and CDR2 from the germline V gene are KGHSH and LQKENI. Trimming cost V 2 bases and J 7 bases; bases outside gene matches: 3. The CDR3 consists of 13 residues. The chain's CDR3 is CASSPGQGSGYTF. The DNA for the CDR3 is TGTGCCAGCTCACCAGGACAGGGATCTGGCTACACCTTC.

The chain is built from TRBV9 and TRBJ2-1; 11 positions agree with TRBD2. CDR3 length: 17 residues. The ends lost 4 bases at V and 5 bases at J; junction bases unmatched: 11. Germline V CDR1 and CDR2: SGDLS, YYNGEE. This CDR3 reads CASSPHTGTSGNNEQFF. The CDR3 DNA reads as TGTGCCAGCAGCCCCCATACCGGGACTAGCGGTAACAATGAGCAGTTCTTC.

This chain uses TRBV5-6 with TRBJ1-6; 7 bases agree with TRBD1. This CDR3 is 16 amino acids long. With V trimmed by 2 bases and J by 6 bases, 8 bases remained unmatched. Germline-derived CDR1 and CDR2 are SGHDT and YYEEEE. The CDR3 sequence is CASSFLGGQINSPLHF. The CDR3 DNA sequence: TGTGCCAGCAGCTTTCTGGGGGGACAGATTAATTCACCCCTCCACTTT.

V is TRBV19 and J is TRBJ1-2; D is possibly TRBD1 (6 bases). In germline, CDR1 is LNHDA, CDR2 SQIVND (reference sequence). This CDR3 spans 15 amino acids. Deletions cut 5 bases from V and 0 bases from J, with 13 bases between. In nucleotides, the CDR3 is TGTGCCAGTAGTCCGGCGGGGGGCCCTAACTATGGCTACACCTTC. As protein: CASSPAGGPNYGYTF.

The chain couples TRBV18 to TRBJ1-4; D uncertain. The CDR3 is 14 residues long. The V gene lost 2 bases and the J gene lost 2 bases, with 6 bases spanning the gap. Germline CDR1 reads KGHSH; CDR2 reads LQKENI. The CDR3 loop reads CASSPYSTNEKLFF. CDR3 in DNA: TGTGCCAGCTCACCATACAGTACTAATGAAAAACTGTTTTTT.

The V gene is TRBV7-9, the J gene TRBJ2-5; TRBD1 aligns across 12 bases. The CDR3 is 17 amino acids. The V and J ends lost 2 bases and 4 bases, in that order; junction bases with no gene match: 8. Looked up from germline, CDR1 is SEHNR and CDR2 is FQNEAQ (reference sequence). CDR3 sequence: CASSLRFGTGGLETQYF. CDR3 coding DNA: TGTGCCAGCAGCTTAAGGTTCGGGACAGGGGGCTTAGAGACCCAGTACTTC.

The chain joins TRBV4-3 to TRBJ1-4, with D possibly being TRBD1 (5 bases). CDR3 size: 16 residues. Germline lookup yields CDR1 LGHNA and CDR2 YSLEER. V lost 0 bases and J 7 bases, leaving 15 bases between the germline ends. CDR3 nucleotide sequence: TGCGCCAGCAGCCAAGATCGAAGGCAGGGCGGTGAAAAACTGTTTTTT. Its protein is CASSQDRRQGGEKLFF.

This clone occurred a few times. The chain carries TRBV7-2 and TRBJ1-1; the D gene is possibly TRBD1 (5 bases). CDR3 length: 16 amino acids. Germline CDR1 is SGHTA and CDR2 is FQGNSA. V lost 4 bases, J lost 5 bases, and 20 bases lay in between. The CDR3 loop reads CASSSNPRGSGTEAFF. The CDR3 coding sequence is TGTGCCAGCAGCTCAAACCCCCGGGGGTCGGGGACTGAAGCTTTCTTT.

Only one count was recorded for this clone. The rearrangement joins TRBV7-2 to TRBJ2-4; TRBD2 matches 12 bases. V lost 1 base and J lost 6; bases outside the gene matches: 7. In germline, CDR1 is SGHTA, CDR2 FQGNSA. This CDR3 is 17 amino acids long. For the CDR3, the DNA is TGTGCCAGCAGCTTAGGGCCTAGCGGGAGGGGAGGAAACATTCAGTACTTC. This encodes CASSLGPSGRGGNIQYF.

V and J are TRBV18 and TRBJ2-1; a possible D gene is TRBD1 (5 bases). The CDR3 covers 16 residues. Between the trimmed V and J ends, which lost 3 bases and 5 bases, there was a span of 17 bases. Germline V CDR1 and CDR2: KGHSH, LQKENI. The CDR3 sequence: CASSPPPQGWDNEQFF. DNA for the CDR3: TGTGCCAGCTCACCGCCTCCGCAGGGCTGGGACAATGAGCAGTTCTTC.

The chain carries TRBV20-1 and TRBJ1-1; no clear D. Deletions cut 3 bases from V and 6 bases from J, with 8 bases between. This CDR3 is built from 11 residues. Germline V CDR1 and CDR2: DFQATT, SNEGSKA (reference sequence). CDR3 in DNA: TGCAGTGCTAGTGATCCCTCTGAAGCTTTCTTT. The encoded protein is CSASDPSEAFF.

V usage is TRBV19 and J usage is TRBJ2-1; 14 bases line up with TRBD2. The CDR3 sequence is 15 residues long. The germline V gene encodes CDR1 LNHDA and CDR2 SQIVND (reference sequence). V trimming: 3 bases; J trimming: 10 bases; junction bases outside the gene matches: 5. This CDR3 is CASSMTSGRAEEQFF. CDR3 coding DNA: TGTGCCAGTAGTATGACTAGCGGGAGGGCCGAGGAGCAGTTCTTC.